The next 31 T cell receptor beta chains were all read from a single sample in a study of CD8+ T cells in alopecia areata. As the sequencing template, cDNA was produced by extracting RNA and reverse transcribing it. Libraries were prepared by immunoSEQ multiplex PCR; TCRdb keeps only in-frame clonotypes and omits some of them. There are 110,000 or so clones in the sample; 55% to 80% occur only once, and around 2.8% lies in the top ten. Material: CD4+ T cells sorted from blood. These receptors were obtained from a human donor in good health.

This chain connects TRBV10-3 to TRBJ1-6, with 8 bases identical to TRBD1. Germline trimming cut 2 bases from V and 7 bases from J; bases unmatched to any gene: 4. The CDR3 consists of 15 residues. The germline CDR1 and CDR2 sequences are ENHRY and SYGVKD. The CDR3 spells CAISEGQGQNSPLHF. CDR3 coding DNA: TGTGCCATCAGTGAGGGACAGGGTCAGAATTCACCCCTCCACTTT.

The chain recombines TRBV5-1 with TRBJ1-2, with 10 bases that match TRBD1. This CDR3 contains 17 residues. J was trimmed by 4 bases and V by 0 bases; bases with no gene match: 9. The germline CDR1 and CDR2 sequences are SGHRS and YFSETQ. The CDR3 here is CASSLGQGAPGGYGYTF. The CDR3 coding sequence is TGCGCCAGCAGCTTGGGACAGGGGGCTCCCGGCGGCTATGGCTACACCTTC. Using reference TRBV5-1 and TRBJ1-2 for the parts outside the CDR3, the full variable domain is KAGVTQTPRYLIKTRGQQVTLSCSPISGHRSVSWYQQTPGQGLQFLFEYFSETQRNKGNFPGRFSGRQFSNSRSEMNVSTLELGDSALYLCASSLGQGAPGGYGYTFGSGTRLTVV.

In this sample, this clone turned up a few times. The rearrangement links TRBV30 to TRBJ2-5; 9 nucleotides agree with TRBD1. CDR1 is GTSNPN and CDR2 is SVGIG in the germline V gene (reference sequence). With 5 bases clipped from V and 5 bases from J, the junction kept 12 bases outside the gene matches. The CDR3 contains 15 residues. CDR3 DNA sequence: TGTGCCTGGGGGCCCGGACAGGGGAAAAAGGAGACCCAGTACTTC. Translating gives CAWGPGQGKKETQYF.

The J gene is TRBJ1-2, the V gene TRBV19, with 9 bases that match TRBD1. With 0 bases clipped from V and 5 bases from J, the junction kept 4 bases outside the gene matches. This CDR3 region has 15 residues. Germline V gives CDR1 LNHDA, CDR2 SQIVND (reference sequence). CDR3 residues: CASSIEGQGDYGYTF. CDR3 sequence (DNA): TGTGCCAGTAGTATAGAGGGACAGGGAGATTATGGCTACACCTTC. Combining the CDR3 with reference TRBV19 and TRBJ1-2 gives the whole variable domain DGGITQSPKYLFRKEGQNVTLSCEQNLNHDAMYWYRQDPGQGLRLIYYSQIVNDFQKGDIAEGYSVSREKKESFPLTVTSAQKNPTAFYLCASSIEGQGDYGYTFGSGTRLTVV.

This clone has just a few counts. This chain connects TRBV29-1 to TRBJ2-3; 7 bases are a match to TRBD1. With 6 bases clipped from V and 2 bases from J, the junction kept 8 bases outside the gene matches. CDR1 and CDR2 from the germline V gene are SQVTM and ANQGSEA. The CDR3 is 14 residues long. The CDR3 DNA reads TGCAGCGTAGCGGACAGGCTTTACACAGATACGCAGTATTTT. Translating it yields CSVADRLYTDTQYF.

The chain carries TRBV2 and TRBJ2-7, with 8 bases fitting TRBD1. The CDR3 is 12 amino acids. Germline CDR1 is SNHLY and CDR2 is FYNNEI. The V gene end was trimmed by 6 bases and the J gene end by 7 bases; junction bases not matched to a gene: 5. CDR3: CASSRDRLEQYF. CDR3 in DNA: TGTGCCAGCAGCAGGGACAGGCTTGAGCAGTACTTC.

The chain carries TRBV5-6 and TRBJ2-3; maybe TRBD1 (6 bases). The CDR3 has 15 amino acids. Trimming pared 0 bases from V and 4 bases from J, leaving 12 bases between. Germline V CDR1 and CDR2: SGHDT, YYEEEE. The DNA of the CDR3 is TGTGCCAGCAGCTTGGTTACGAACAGGGCAGATACGCAGTATTTT. Residues: CASSLVTNRADTQYF.

The chain has TRBV4-1 and TRBJ1-5; D perhaps matches TRBD1 (6 bases). Germline CDR1 MGHRA, CDR2 YSYEKL. This CDR3 region has 15 residues. The V end lost 4 bases, the J end lost 7 bases, and 17 bases lay between the germline ends. The CDR3 sequence: CASSLSLAGVQPQHF. CDR3 in DNA: TGCGCCAGCAGCCTCTCGTTGGCAGGGGTGCAGCCCCAGCATTTT.

This chain connects TRBV11-2 to TRBJ2-5, with D perhaps being TRBD1 or TRBD2 (6 bases each). V lost 1 base to trimming and J lost 4 bases, with 16 bases between them. Germline V gene data show CDR1 as SGHAT and CDR2 as FQNNGV. The CDR3 contains 16 residues. The CDR3 nucleotides read TGTGCCAGCAGCTTAGTAGGAAGGGGGGCGAGAGAGACCCAGTACTTC. It encodes CASSLVGRGARETQYF.

The rearrangement joins TRBV13 to TRBJ2-5, with TRBD1 as a possible D gene (5 bases). Between the trimmed V and J ends, which lost 6 bases and 2 bases, there was a span of 13 bases. The CDR3 runs to 14 residues. CDR1 is PRHDT and CDR2 is FYEKMQ in the germline V gene (reference sequence). The CDR3 region is CASSRQPLQETQYF. CDR3 bases: TGTGCCAGCAGTCGACAGCCTCTACAAGAGACCCAGTACTTC.

As regards this clone: Distinct nucleotide sequences in the sample also encode this CDR3. The chain links TRBV30 to TRBJ1-2; the D is unclear. CDR3 length: 12 residues. V was shortened by 2 bases and J by 1 base, with 5 bases between the two germline ends. Per germline, CDR1 GTSNPN and CDR2 SVGIG (reference sequence). The CDR3 nucleotides are TGTGCCTGGAGTTTGGTTAACTATGGCTACACCTTC. As protein: CAWSLVNYGYTF.

This chain links TRBV29-1 with TRBJ1-1; TRBD1 might be the D (6 bases). Deletions cut 5 bases from V and 2 bases from J, with 12 bases between. Per germline, CDR1 SQVTM and CDR2 ANQGSEA. CDR3 length equals 13 residues. CDR3 bases: TGCAGCGTTCACTCACAGGGTAACACTGAAGCTTTCTTT. Translation gives CSVHSQGNTEAFF.

The rearrangement joins TRBV29-1 to TRBJ2-1; 7 nucleotides line up with TRBD1. V shed 6 bases, J shed 6 bases, and the junction held 2 bases outside the gene matches. The CDR3 length is 11 residues. Germline V gene sequence: CDR1 SQVTM, CDR2 ANQGSEA. Written as DNA, the CDR3 is TGCAGCGTGGGGACAGCCAATGAGCAGTTCTTC. Amino acid sequence: CSVGTANEQFF.

A note on this clone: Other nucleotide sequences in the sample specify the same CDR3. The chain recombines TRBV29-1 with TRBJ2-5, with a tentative D call TRBD1 (6 bases). The CDR3 sequence is 13 residues long. V lost 2 bases and J 3 bases, leaving 10 bases between the germline ends. Germline V gene lookup returns CDR1 SQVTM and CDR2 ANQGSEA. The CDR3 protein is CSVESRGKETQYF. CDR3 nucleotides: TGCAGCGTTGAAAGCAGGGGCAAAGAGACCCAGTACTTC.

The chain uses TRBV5-1 and TRBJ1-2, with a tentative D call TRBD1 (5 bases). This CDR3 contains 13 residues. Trimming took 5 bases from V and 6 from J, leaving 14 bases between them. From germline, CDR1 is SGHRS and CDR2 YFSETQ. CDR3 sequence reads: CASRTGTRDGYTF. The CDR3 nucleotides are TGCGCCAGCAGAACCGGGACCAGGGATGGCTACACCTTC. The variable domain in full, completed from reference TRBV5-1 and TRBJ1-2, reads KAGVTQTPRYLIKTRGQQVTLSCSPISGHRSVSWYQQTPGQGLQFLFEYFSETQRNKGNFPGRFSGRQFSNSRSEMNVSTLELGDSALYLCASRTGTRDGYTFGSGTRLTVV.

This clone was seen a handful of times. The genes are TRBV6-1 and TRBJ1-2; D is undetermined. Per the germline V gene, CDR1 is MNHNS and CDR2 is SASEGT. This CDR3 is built from 12 residues. The germline V and J ends were trimmed by 3 bases and 4 bases, with 6 bases remaining between them. The DNA of the CDR3 is TGTGCCAGCAGTGAGGGATTCTATGGCTACACCTTC. Amino acids: CASSEGFYGYTF.

The chain couples TRBV14 to TRBJ1-1, with D unclear. The ends were cut back, 4 bases at V and 7 bases at J, with 7 bases in the middle. This CDR3 is built from 11 residues. Germline values: CDR1 SGHDN, CDR2 FVKESK. CDR3 residues: CASSRLHEAFF. In DNA, the CDR3 is TGTGCCAGCAGCCGCCTACATGAAGCTTTCTTT.

The chain combines TRBV4-1 with TRBJ2-7; 12 bases are a match to TRBD1. The trim removed 5 bases at V and 2 bases at J, leaving 1 base unmatched. The CDR3 sequence is 14 residues long. Germline assignment: CDR1 MGHRA and CDR2 YSYEKL. The CDR3 region is CASSGDRGPYEQYF. The CDR3 region has the DNA TGCGCCAGCAGCGGGGACAGGGGGCCCTACGAGCAGTACTTC.

This clone has a single count. The chain is built from TRBV19 and TRBJ2-6; D gene unclear. The V end lost 10 bases, the J end lost 0 bases, and 7 bases lay between the germline ends. Germline lookup yields CDR1 LNHDA and CDR2 SQIVND (reference sequence). The length of the CDR3 is 13 residues. CDR3 bases: TGTGCCACAAGGGTCTCTGGGGCCAACGTCCTGACTTTC. It is translated as CATRVSGANVLTF.

The CDR3 region is CASSFSNPTEAFF. CDR3 in DNA: TGCGCCAGCAGCTTCTCCAACCCCACTGAAGCTTTCTTT. This sequence joins TRBV5-1 and TRBJ1-1; no definite D call. Germline-derived CDR1 and CDR2 are SGHRS and YFSETQ. V was clipped by 2 bases and J by 4 bases, with 9 bases between them. The CDR3 loop spans 13 amino acids.

The chain recombines TRBV29-1 with TRBJ1-5; the D gene is possibly TRBD1 (6 bases). The V end was cut by 6 bases, the J end by 3 bases, with 9 bases between. CDR1 and CDR2 (germline): SQVTM, ANQGSEA. This CDR3 region has 12 residues. The CDR3 spells CSVGQNNQPQHF. CDR3 coding DNA: TGCAGCGTCGGACAGAACAATCAGCCCCAGCATTTT.

This clone is a singleton in its sample. The chain is built from TRBV29-1 and TRBJ1-2; D unclear. Looked up from germline, CDR1 is SQVTM and CDR2 is ANQGSEA. V gave up 7 bases and J gave up 3 bases, with 9 bases separating them. The CDR3 runs to 11 residues. The CDR3 DNA sequence: TGCAGCGCCGGGAGTGACTATGGCTACACCTTC. Protein product: CSAGSDYGYTF.

The chain is built from TRBV5-1 and TRBJ1-1, with D unresolved. Germline loops: CDR1 SGHRS, CDR2 YFSETQ. The CDR3 extends over 11 amino acids. Trimming pared 3 bases from V and 5 bases from J, leaving 5 bases between. In DNA, the CDR3 is TGCGCCAGCAGCTCCGATACTGAAGCTTTCTTT. Translating it yields CASSSDTEAFF. Together with reference TRBV5-1 and TRBJ1-1, the CDR3 gives the full variable domain: KAGVTQTPRYLIKTRGQQVTLSCSPISGHRSVSWYQQTPGQGLQFLFEYFSETQRNKGNFPGRFSGRQFSNSRSEMNVSTLELGDSALYLCASSSDTEAFFGQGTRLTVV.

The rearrangement links TRBV7-9 to TRBJ2-4; D is unresolved. V gave up 5 bases and J gave up 9 bases, with 11 bases separating them. The length of the CDR3 is 12 residues. Per germline, CDR1 SEHNR and CDR2 FQNEAQ (reference sequence). CDR3: CASSPPVTIQYF. Here the CDR3 DNA reads TGTGCCAGCAGCCCCCCGGTTACCATTCAGTACTTC.

This rearrangement joins TRBV30 to TRBJ1-2; D is ambiguous. Germline lookup yields CDR1 GTSNPN and CDR2 SVGIG (reference sequence). The CDR3 has 11 residues. Trimming stripped 0 bases from V and 4 bases from J, with 3 bases between. CDR3 bases: TGTGCCTGGAGTGTACTCTATGGCTACACCTTC. Translating it yields CAWSVLYGYTF.

The gene calls are TRBV29-1 and TRBJ2-2; 8 bases fit TRBD1. J lost 5 bases, V lost 4 bases, and 6 bases had no gene match. CDR1 is SQVTM and CDR2 is ANQGSEA in the germline V gene. The CDR3 consists of 14 residues. In DNA, the CDR3 is TGCAGCGTTGGGTGGACAGGGCGAACCGGGGAGCTGTTTTTT. Protein sequence: CSVGWTGRTGELFF.

The V and J genes are TRBV7-9 and TRBJ2-7, with TRBD1 as a possible D gene (5 bases). The CDR3 loop spans 14 amino acids. The V gene lost 2 bases and the J gene lost 2 bases, with 10 bases spanning the gap. Germline CDR1 reads SEHNR; CDR2 reads FQNEAQ (reference sequence). As DNA, the CDR3 is TGTGCCAGCAGCTTACCCACAGGACCCTACGAGCAGTACTTC. Translation gives CASSLPTGPYEQYF.

V and J are TRBV11-2 and TRBJ2-5, with 13 bases that match TRBD2. Looked up from germline, CDR1 is SGHAT and CDR2 is FQNNGV. With 5 bases clipped from V and 1 base from J, the junction kept 4 bases outside the gene matches. The CDR3 has 16 amino acids. CDR3 bases: TGTGCCAGCAGCCCCGGGACTAGCGGGGTCCAAGAGACCCAGTACTTC. Amino acids: CASSPGTSGVQETQYF.

This chain links TRBV5-1 with TRBJ2-5; D is perhaps TRBD1 or TRBD2 (6 bases each). This CDR3 has 15 residues. In germline, CDR1 is SGHRS, CDR2 YFSETQ. Between the trimmed V and J ends, which lost 2 bases and 6 bases, there was a span of 17 bases. CDR3 in DNA: TGCGCCAGCAGCTTCATCGAGGGGGGCCGGAAGACCCAGTACTTC. Translated, it gives CASSFIEGGRKTQYF.

This clone has a single count. The rearrangement links TRBV11-2 to TRBJ1-1; 7 positions agree with TRBD1. The J segment lost 6 bases and the V segment lost 5 bases, leaving 12 bases of the junction unmatched. This CDR3 comprises 15 residues. CDR1 is SGHAT and CDR2 is FQNNGV in the germline V gene. DNA of the CDR3: TGTGCCAGCAGCCTCGAAGGTTGGACAGGCTCTGAAGCTTTCTTT. This gives the protein CASSLEGWTGSEAFF.

The V gene is TRBV6-5, the J gene TRBJ2-3; D is unresolved. CDR1 is MNHEY and CDR2 is SVGAGI in the germline V gene. This CDR3 region has 13 residues. V dropped 2 bases and J dropped 2 bases, with 5 bases sitting between them. For the CDR3, the DNA is TGTGCCAGCAGTTACACCGACACAGATACGCAGTATTTT. This sequence encodes CASSYTDTDTQYF.